These T cell receptor beta chains were read from a single sample in a study of T cells after yellow fever vaccination. TCRdb reanalysed the 5' RACE reads using MiXCR and keeps one entry per CDR3 protein. Among 500,000 to 650,000 distinct CDR3 sequences, 12% were seen once, and the ten largest hold about 15%. Sequencing was performed on PBMCs, taken on the day of the yellow fever booster vaccination. These receptors were obtained from a young man who received the YFV17D yellow fever vaccine. CDR3s include the opening cysteine and the closing phenylalanine or tryptophan. Fields, in order: V gene, J gene, clone size, D gene, CDR3 DNA, CDR3 protein. A D gene is named only where the DNA matches it firmly. A clone size is listed for some rows: how often the clone was seen (once, few, many), or a class if it is expanded.

TRBV20-1	TRBJ1-1	.	.	TGCAGTGCTAGTCGACCGATGAACACTGAAGCTTTCTTT	CSASRPMNTEAFF
TRBV28	TRBJ1-2	many	.	TGTGCCAGCAGTTTCGGGGGAGGGAGTGGCTACACCTTC	CASSFGGGSGYTF
TRBV29-1	TRBJ1-1	.	.	TGCAGCGTTCGGGGCAGCCCCCGCCCTGAAGCTTTCTTT	CSVRGSPRPEAFF
TRBV11-2	TRBJ2-7	.	TRBD2	TGTGCCAGCAGCTTAAGTACGAGGGGGGGACTAGCGGCATACGAGCAGTACTTC	CASSLSTRGGLAAYEQYF
TRBV4-3	TRBJ2-2	.	TRBD2	TGCGCCAGCAGCCAAGTTGCGGGAGGGCCGGCGGCCGGGGAGCTGTTTTTT	CASSQVAGGPAAGELFF
TRBV6-6	TRBJ2-5	few	.	TGTGCCAGCAGGGACCCCTCCGAGACCCAGTACTTC	CASRDPSETQYF
TRBV7-8	TRBJ2-1	few	TRBD1	TGTGCCAGCAGCTTAGCGGGGGGGGGACAGGGGATTTACAATGAGCAGTTCTTC	CASSLAGGGQGIYNEQFF
TRBV5-1	TRBJ1-2	few	TRBD1	TGCGCCAGCAGCTTCGATACCCGGGACAGGGGAACAACCTATGGCTACACCTTC	CASSFDTRDRGTTYGYTF
TRBV6-1	TRBJ2-3	.	.	TGTGCCAGCAGTGGGGGTAGGGAGCCGCAGTATTTT	CASSGGREPQYF
TRBV1	TRBJ2-7	few	.	TGCACCAGCAGCCACGTTCCCGGGACAAGCTACGAGCAGTACTTC	CTSSHVPGTSYEQYF
TRBV5-1	TRBJ1-1	.	.	TGCGCCAGCAGCTCGGACCCTGGCAGGGCTGAAGCTTTCTTT	CASSSDPGRAEAFF
TRBV10-3	TRBJ2-4	.	.	TGTGCCATCAGTGAGTCGGGGTTTAAGAACATTCAGTACTTC	CAISESGFKNIQYF
TRBV10-3	TRBJ2-7	few	.	TGTGCCATCAGACCCTCAGGGGGGCACGAGCAGTACTTC	CAIRPSGGHEQYF
TRBV6-5	TRBJ1-6	few	TRBD1	TGTGCCAGCAGTTATGTCACGACAGGGGATTCACCCCTCCACTTT	CASSYVTTGDSPLHF
TRBV25-1	TRBJ1-6	few	TRBD1	TGTGCCAGCATGGCGGGGACAGGCCCCCTAATGCCCCTCCACTTT	CASMAGTGPLMPLHF